Here is one T cell receptor (beta chain) with its context. This sample was taken from a study of T-cell memory formation after mild COVID-19. Background on the study: Largely donor-specific sequence clusters came from a couple of donors.

This CDR3 is built from 14 residues. V gave up 0 bases and J gave up 6 bases, with 12 bases separating them. CDR1 DFQATT and CDR2 SNEGSKA come from the germline V gene (reference sequence). TCRdb reprocessed the 5' RACE reads via MiXCR and lists one record per CDR3 protein. The sample carries fewer than 40,000 distinct CDR3 sequences, around 10% recorded once. Sequencing input: PBMCs or a T cell subset sorted from them (not recorded which). The chain links TRBV20-1 to TRBJ2-1; D is unclear. The TCR was taken from a young man who had mild COVID-19 (a few samples of this study predate the infection). Cell type and time point are not known. Written as DNA, the CDR3 is TGCAGTGCTAGAGATTGGTCCAGAGGCAATGAGCAGTTCTTC. It yields the protein CSARDWSRGNEQFF.